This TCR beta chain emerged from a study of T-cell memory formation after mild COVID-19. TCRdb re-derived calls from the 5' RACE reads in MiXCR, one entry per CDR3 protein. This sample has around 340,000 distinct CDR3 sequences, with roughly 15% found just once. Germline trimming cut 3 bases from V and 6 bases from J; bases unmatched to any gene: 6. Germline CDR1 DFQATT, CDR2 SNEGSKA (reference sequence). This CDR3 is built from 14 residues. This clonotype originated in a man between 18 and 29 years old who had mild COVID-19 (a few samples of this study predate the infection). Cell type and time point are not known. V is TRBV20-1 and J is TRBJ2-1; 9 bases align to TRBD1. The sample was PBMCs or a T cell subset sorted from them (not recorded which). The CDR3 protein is CSASSVTGGNEQFF. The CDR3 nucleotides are TGCAGTGCTAGCTCGGTGACAGGGGGCAATGAGCAGTTCTTC.